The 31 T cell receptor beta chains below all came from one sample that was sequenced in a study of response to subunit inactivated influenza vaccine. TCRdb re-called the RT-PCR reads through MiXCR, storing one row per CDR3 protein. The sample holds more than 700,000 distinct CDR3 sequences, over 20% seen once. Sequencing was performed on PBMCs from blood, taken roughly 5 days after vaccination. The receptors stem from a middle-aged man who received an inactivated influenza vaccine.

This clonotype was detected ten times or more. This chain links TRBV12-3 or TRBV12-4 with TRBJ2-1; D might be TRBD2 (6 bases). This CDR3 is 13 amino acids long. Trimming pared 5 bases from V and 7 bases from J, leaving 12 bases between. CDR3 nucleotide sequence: TGTGCCAGCAGTAGAGGGAGGTTTAATGAGCAGTTCTTC. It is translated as CASSRGRFNEQFF.

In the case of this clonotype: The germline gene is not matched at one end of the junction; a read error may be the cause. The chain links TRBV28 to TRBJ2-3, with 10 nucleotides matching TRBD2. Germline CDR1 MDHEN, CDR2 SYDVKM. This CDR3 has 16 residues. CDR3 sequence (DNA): TGTGCCAGCAGTTTAGGGCTAGCGGGGGAAACAGATGCGCAGTATTTT. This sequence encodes CASSLGLAGETDAQYF. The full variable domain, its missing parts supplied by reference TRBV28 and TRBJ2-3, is DVKVTQSSRYLVKRTGEKVFLECVQDMDHENMFWYRQDPGLGLRLIYFSYDVKMKEKGDIPEGYSVSREKKERFSLILESASTNQTSMYLCASSLGLAGETDAQYFGPGTRLTVL.

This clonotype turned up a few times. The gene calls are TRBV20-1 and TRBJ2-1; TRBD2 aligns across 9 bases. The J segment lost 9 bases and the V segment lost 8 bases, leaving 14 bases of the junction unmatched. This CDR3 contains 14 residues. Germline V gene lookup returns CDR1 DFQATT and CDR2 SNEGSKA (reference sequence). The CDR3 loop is CSTRSGGPRTEQFF. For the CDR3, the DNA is TGCAGTACCAGGAGCGGGGGGCCCCGTACTGAGCAGTTCTTC.

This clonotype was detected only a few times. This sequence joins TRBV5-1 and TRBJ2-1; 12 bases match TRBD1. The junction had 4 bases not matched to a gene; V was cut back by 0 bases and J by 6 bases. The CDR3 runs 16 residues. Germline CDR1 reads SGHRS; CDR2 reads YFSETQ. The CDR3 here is CASSLAQGQGANEQFF. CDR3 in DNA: TGCGCCAGCAGCTTGGCCCAGGGACAGGGGGCCAATGAGCAGTTCTTC.

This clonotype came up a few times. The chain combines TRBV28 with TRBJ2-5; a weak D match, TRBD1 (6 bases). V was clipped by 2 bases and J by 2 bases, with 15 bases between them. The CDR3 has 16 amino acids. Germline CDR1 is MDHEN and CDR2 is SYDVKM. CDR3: CASSLPPGHLQETQYF. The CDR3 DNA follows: TGTGCCAGCAGTTTACCCCCGGGACATCTACAAGAGACCCAGTACTTC.

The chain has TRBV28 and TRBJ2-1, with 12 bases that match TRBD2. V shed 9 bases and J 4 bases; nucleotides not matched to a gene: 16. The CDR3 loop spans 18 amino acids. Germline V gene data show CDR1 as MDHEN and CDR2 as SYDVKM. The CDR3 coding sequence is TGTGCCAGTAGATCGAGGCGTTCCGGGACTAGCGGGTACAATGAGCAGTTCTTC. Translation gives CASRSRRSGTSGYNEQFF.

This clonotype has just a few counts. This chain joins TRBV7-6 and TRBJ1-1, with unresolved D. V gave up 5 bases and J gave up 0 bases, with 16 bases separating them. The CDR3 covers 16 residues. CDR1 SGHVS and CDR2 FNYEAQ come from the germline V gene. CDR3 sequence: CASSISSGNLNTEAFF. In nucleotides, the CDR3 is TGTGCCAGCAGCATTAGTTCTGGGAATCTGAACACTGAAGCTTTCTTT.

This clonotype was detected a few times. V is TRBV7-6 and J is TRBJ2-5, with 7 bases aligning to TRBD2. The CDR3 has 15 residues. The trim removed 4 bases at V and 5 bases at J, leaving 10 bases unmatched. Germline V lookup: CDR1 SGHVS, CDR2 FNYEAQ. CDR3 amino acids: CASSSFGGRRETQYF. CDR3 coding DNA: TGTGCCAGCAGCTCCTTTGGCGGGAGACGTGAGACCCAGTACTTC.

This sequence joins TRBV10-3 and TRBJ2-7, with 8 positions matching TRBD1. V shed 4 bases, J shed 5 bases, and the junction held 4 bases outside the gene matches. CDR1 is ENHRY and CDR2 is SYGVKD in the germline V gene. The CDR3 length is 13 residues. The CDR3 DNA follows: TGTGCCATCAGTGGGACAGGGTCTAACGAGCAGTACTTC. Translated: CAISGTGSNEQYF.

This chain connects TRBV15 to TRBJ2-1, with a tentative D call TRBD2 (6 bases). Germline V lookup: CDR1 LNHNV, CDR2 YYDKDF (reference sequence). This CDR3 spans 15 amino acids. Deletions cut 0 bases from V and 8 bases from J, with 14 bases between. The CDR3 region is CATSRDRWRGDEQFF. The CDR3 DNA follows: TGTGCCACCAGCAGAGATAGGTGGCGGGGCGATGAGCAGTTCTTC.

The CDR3 DNA follows: TGCAGTGCAGTATCGAGGGGGACAGGCGACCAAGAGACCCAGTACTTC. Translating it yields CSAVSRGTGDQETQYF. This chain uses TRBV20-1 with TRBJ2-5; 8 nucleotides match TRBD1. J lost 0 bases, V lost 6 bases, and 12 bases had no gene match. Germline-derived CDR1 and CDR2 are DFQATT and SNEGSKA (reference sequence). The CDR3 has 16 amino acids.

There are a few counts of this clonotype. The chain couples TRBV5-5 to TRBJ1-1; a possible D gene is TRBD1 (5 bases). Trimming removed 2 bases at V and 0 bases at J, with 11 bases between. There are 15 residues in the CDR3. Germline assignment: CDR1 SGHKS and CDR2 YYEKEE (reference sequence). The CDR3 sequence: CASSFGQNMNTEAFF. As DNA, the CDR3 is TGTGCCAGCAGCTTCGGACAAAACATGAACACTGAAGCTTTCTTT.

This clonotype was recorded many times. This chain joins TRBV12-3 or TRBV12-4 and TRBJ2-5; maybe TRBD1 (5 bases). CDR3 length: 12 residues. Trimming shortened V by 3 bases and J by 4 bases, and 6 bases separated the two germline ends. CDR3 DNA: TGTGCCAGCAGTTTGGGGCCAGAGACCCAGTACTTC. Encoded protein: CASSLGPETQYF.

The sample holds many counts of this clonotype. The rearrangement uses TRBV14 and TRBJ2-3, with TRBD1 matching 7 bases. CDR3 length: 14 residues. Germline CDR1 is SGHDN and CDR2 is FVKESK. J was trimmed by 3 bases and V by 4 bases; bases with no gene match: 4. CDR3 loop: CASSRRQGTDTQYF. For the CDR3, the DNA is TGTGCCAGCAGCCGCCGACAGGGTACAGATACGCAGTATTTT.

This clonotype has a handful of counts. CDR3 sequence reads: CSARDPQRPHEQFF. The DNA of the CDR3 is TGCAGTGCTAGAGATCCCCAGCGCCCCCATGAGCAGTTCTTC. This chain uses TRBV20-1 with TRBJ2-1; D is undetermined. The V and J ends lost 0 bases and 8 bases respectively, with 14 bases between them. Germline V lookup: CDR1 DFQATT, CDR2 SNEGSKA (reference sequence). The CDR3 length is 14 residues.

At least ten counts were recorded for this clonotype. The CDR3 loop is CASSRQGADTEAFF. The CDR3 nucleotides are TGTGCCAGCAGTCGACAGGGGGCGGACACTGAAGCTTTCTTT. The chain carries TRBV12-3 or TRBV12-4 and TRBJ1-1; 10 nucleotides match TRBD1. CDR3 length equals 14 residues. J lost 3 bases, V lost 5 bases, and 3 bases had no gene match.

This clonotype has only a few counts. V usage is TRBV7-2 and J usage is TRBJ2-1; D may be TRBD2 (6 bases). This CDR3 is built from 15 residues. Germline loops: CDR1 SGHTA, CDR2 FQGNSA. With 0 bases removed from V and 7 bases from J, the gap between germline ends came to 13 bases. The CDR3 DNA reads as TGTGCCAGCAGCTTAGCGGAGGGTTCACGTAATGAGCAGTTCTTC. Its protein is CASSLAEGSRNEQFF.

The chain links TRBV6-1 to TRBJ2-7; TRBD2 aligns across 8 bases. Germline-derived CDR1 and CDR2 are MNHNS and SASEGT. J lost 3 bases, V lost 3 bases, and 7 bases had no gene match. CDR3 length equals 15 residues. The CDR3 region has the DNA TGTGCCAGCAGTGATTACGGGGGGGGCGGCTACGAGCAGTACTTC. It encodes CASSDYGGGGYEQYF.

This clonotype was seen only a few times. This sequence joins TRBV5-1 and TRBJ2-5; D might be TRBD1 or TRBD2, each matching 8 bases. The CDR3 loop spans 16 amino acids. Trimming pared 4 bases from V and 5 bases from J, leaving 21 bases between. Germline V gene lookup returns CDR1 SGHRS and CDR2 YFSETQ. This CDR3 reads CASSQAGGQVVETQYF. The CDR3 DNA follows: TGCGCCAGCAGCCAGGCGGGGGGACAGGTGGTTGAGACCCAGTACTTC.

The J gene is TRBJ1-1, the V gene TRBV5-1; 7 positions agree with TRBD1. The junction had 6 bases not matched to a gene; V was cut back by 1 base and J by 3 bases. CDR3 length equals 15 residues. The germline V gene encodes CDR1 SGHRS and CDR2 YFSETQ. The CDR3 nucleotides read TGCGCCAGCAGCTTGTCTGGCGGGACAGACACTGAAGCTTTCTTT. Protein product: CASSLSGGTDTEAFF.

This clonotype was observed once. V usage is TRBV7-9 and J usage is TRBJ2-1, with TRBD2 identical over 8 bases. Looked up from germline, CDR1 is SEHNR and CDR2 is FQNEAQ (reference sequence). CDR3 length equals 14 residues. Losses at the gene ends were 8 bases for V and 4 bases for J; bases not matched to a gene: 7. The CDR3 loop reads CASGSSGRYNEQFF. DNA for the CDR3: TGTGCCAGCGGGTCAAGCGGGAGATACAATGAGCAGTTCTTC.

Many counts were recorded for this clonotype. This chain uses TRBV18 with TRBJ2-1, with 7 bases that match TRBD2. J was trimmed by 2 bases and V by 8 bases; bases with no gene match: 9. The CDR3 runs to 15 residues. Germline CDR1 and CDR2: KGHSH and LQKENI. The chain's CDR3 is CASSPLAGAYNEQFF. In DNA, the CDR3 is TGTGCCAGCAGCCCCCTCGCGGGAGCCTACAATGAGCAGTTCTTC.

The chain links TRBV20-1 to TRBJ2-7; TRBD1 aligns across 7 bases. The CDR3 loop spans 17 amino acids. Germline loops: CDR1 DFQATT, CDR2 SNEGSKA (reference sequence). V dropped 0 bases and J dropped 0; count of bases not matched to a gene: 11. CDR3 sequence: CSARDRSPTGASYEQYF. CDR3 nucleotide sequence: TGCAGTGCTAGAGATCGTTCCCCCACAGGGGCCTCCTACGAGCAGTACTTC.

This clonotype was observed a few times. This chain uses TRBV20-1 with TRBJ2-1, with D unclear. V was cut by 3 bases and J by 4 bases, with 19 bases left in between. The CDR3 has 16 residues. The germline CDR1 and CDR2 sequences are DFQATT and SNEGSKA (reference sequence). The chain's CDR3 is CSASPTSRGEYNEQFF. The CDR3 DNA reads TGCAGTGCTAGCCCGACGAGTCGTGGAGAATACAATGAGCAGTTCTTC.

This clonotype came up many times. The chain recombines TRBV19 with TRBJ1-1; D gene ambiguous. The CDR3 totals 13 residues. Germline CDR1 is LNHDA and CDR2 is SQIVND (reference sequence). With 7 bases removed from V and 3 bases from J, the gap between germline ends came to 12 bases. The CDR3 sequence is CASTWRVDTEAFF. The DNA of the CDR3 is TGTGCCAGTACTTGGAGGGTGGACACTGAAGCTTTCTTT.

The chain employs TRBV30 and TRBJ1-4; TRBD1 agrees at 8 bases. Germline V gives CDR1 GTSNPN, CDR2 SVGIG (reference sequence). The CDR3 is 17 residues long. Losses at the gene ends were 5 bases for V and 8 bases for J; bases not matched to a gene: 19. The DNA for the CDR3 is TGTGCCTGGCATTCCGGGACAGGCTCCTCGGTCGGAGAAAAACTGTTTTTT. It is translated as CAWHSGTGSSVGEKLFF.

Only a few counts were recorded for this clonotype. The CDR3 spells CASSPLGTGADTQYF. The CDR3 region has the DNA TGTGCCAGCTCACCGCTAGGGACAGGGGCAGATACGCAGTATTTT. The V and J genes are TRBV18 and TRBJ2-3, with TRBD1 identical over 10 bases. The CDR3 has 15 residues. Trimming removed 3 bases from V and 4 bases from J; junction bases left unmatched: 4. Per germline, CDR1 KGHSH and CDR2 LQKENI. The entire variable domain, with the rest obtained from reference TRBV18 and TRBJ2-3, is as follows: NAGVMQNPRHLVRRRGQEARLRCSPMKGHSHVYWYRQLPEEGLKFMVYLQKENIIDESGMPKERFSAEFPKEGPSILRIQQVVRGDSAAYFCASSPLGTGADTQYFGPGTRLTVL.

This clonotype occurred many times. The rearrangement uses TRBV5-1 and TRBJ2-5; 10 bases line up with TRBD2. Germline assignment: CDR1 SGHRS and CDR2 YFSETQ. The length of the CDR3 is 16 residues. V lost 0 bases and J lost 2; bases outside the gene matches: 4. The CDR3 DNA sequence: TGCGCCAGCAGCTTGGACGGACTAGCGGTACAAGAGACCCAGTACTTC. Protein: CASSLDGLAVQETQYF.

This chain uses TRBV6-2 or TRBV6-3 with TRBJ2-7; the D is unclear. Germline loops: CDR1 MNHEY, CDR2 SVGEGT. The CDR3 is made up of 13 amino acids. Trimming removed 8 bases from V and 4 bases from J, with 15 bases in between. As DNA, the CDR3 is TGTGCCAGCGGACGCGTACAACTTTACGAGCAGTACTTC. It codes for CASGRVQLYEQYF.

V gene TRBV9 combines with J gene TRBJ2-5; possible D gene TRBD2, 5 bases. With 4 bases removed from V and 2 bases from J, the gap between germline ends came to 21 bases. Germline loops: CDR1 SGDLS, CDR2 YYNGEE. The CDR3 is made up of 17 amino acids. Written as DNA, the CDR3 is TGTGCCAGCAGCTTGGGTATTGGGCGCAGCGGACAAGAGACCCAGTACTTC. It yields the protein CASSLGIGRSGQETQYF.

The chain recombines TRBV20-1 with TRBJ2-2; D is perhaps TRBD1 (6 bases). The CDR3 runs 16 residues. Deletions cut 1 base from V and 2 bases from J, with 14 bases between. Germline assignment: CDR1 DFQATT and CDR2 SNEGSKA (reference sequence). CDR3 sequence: CSARGYGGENTGELFF. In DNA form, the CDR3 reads TGCAGTGCTAGAGGTTATGGGGGCGAAAACACCGGGGAGCTGTTTTTT.